Below are 31 T cell receptor beta chains sequenced from a single sample in a study of brain T cells in children with intractable seizures. This sample's time point: blood from clinic visit 5 months post-surgery; TSC patient then seizure free. Clones were read by immunoSEQ multiplex PCR, and TCRdb kept only the in-frame ones, dropping some. This table has about 340,000 clones, about 94% appearing once. Sequencing used peripheral blood, obtained about 5 months after surgery. The receptors originated from a boy younger than two with tuberous sclerosis and intractable seizures.

As to this clone: Other nucleotide sequences from this sample produce the same CDR3. The chain recombines TRBV5-1 with TRBJ1-5, with D possibly TRBD1 on 6 matching bases. V lost 0 bases to trimming and J lost 2 bases, with 6 bases between them. The CDR3 is 14 residues long. CDR1 is SGHRS, CDR2 YFSETQ, per germline. The DNA for the CDR3 is TGCGCCAGCAGCTTGGGGACAGGCAATCAGCCCCAGCATTTT. Its protein is CASSLGTGNQPQHF.

The rearrangement joins TRBV14 to TRBJ1-2, with a possible D match to TRBD1 (5 bases). Germline CDR1 reads SGHDN; CDR2 reads FVKESK. The CDR3 loop spans 15 amino acids. The V end lost 3 bases, the J end lost 4 bases, and 15 bases lay between the germline ends. The CDR3 nucleotides read TGTGCCAGCAGCCAGGAAGGGGCTGAAGCCTATGGCTACACCTTC. Amino acids: CASSQEGAEAYGYTF.

This chain links TRBV5-1 with TRBJ2-1; 8 bases align to TRBD1. The CDR3 has 15 residues. The germline V gene encodes CDR1 SGHRS and CDR2 YFSETQ. Trimming at V came to 0 bases and at J to 5 bases, leaving 4 bases not matched to a gene. For the CDR3, the DNA is TGCGCCAGCAGCTTGGGGGACAGGCTGCACAATGAGCAGTTCTTC. It specifies CASSLGDRLHNEQFF. Full variable domain (rest looked up from reference TRBV5-1 and TRBJ2-1): KAGVTQTPRYLIKTRGQQVTLSCSPISGHRSVSWYQQTPGQGLQFLFEYFSETQRNKGNFPGRFSGRQFSNSRSEMNVSTLELGDSALYLCASSLGDRLHNEQFFGPGTRLTVL.

The rearrangement joins TRBV7-8 to TRBJ2-1, with D possibly TRBD2 on 6 matching bases. Germline V gene data show CDR1 as SGHVS and CDR2 as FQNEAQ. V dropped 4 bases and J dropped 3 bases, with 22 bases sitting between them. This CDR3 spans 18 amino acids. CDR3 residues: CASSSSAVAGQIYNEQFF. CDR3 in DNA: TGTGCCAGCAGCTCCTCCGCGGTCGCGGGGCAAATCTACAATGAGCAGTTCTTC.

About this clone: A read error may produce the germline difference seen at one junction end. The chain joins TRBV7-7 to TRBJ2-1; D possibly corresponds to TRBD1 (6 bases). Germline CDR1 is SSHAT and CDR2 is FNYEAQ (reference sequence). This CDR3 is 15 amino acids long. The CDR3 protein is CASSLAWTAYNEQFF. Here the CDR3 DNA reads TGTGCTAGCAGCTTAGCGTGGACAGCTTACAATGAGCAGTTCTTC.

The chain uses TRBV7-8 and TRBJ2-7; weak D call: TRBD1 (7 bases). V lost 5 bases and J 5 bases, leaving 16 bases between the germline ends. Germline V gene data show CDR1 as SGHVS and CDR2 as FQNEAQ. The CDR3 runs to 14 residues. The CDR3 here is CASSGYRGGNEQYF. The CDR3 DNA reads as TGTGCCAGCAGCGGCTACAGGGGCGGGAACGAGCAGTACTTC.

J is TRBJ2-7 and V is TRBV19; D gene ambiguous. CDR3 length: 13 amino acids. V lost 4 bases and J lost 2, with 9 bases in between. The germline gives CDR1 LNHDA, CDR2 SQIVND (reference sequence). In DNA form, the CDR3 reads TGTGCCAGTAGTAGGACCACCCCCTACGAGCAGTACTTC. This gives the protein CASSRTTPYEQYF. Together with reference TRBV19 and TRBJ2-7, the CDR3 gives the full variable domain: DGGITQSPKYLFRKEGQNVTLSCEQNLNHDAMYWYRQDPGQGLRLIYYSQIVNDFQKGDIAEGYSVSREKKESFPLTVTSAQKNPTAFYLCASSRTTPYEQYFGPGTRLTVT.

The V gene is TRBV6-5, the J gene TRBJ1-3; D call uncertain. The germline V gene has CDR1 MNHEY and CDR2 SVGAGI. V was shortened by 9 bases and J by 4 bases, with 13 bases between the two germline ends. This CDR3 has 13 amino acids. CDR3 amino acids: CASTSGVGNTIYF. CDR3 nucleotide sequence: TGTGCCAGTACCTCGGGAGTCGGAAACACCATATATTTT.

The chain combines TRBV11-2 with TRBJ1-2, with D perhaps matching TRBD1 (5 bases). The length of the CDR3 is 14 residues. Trimming removed 3 bases from V and 6 bases from J, with 14 bases in between. Looked up from germline, CDR1 is SGHAT and CDR2 is FQNNGV. CDR3 DNA: TGTGCCAGCAGCTTGATAGACAGCGGAGATGGCTACACCTTC. Amino acids: CASSLIDSGDGYTF.

The V and J genes are TRBV5-6 and TRBJ2-7; possible D gene TRBD1, 6 bases. CDR3 length equals 13 residues. In germline, CDR1 is SGHDT, CDR2 YYEEEE. With 4 bases removed from V and 1 base from J, the gap between germline ends came to 9 bases. In nucleotides, the CDR3 is TGTGCCAGCAGCAGAGGACAGTCCTACGAGCAGTACTTC. This translates into CASSRGQSYEQYF.

The rearrangement uses TRBV24-1 and TRBJ2-2; D might be TRBD1 (6 bases). Germline loops: CDR1 KGHDR, CDR2 SFDVKD. The CDR3 has 15 amino acids. V was shortened by 1 base and J by 4 bases, with 9 bases between the two germline ends. Here the CDR3 DNA reads TGTGCCACCAGTGATTTCTGGGGGCCCACCGGGGAGCTGTTTTTT. Residues: CATSDFWGPTGELFF.

The rearrangement uses TRBV11-2 and TRBJ2-1, with TRBD2 matching 9 bases. Germline values: CDR1 SGHAT, CDR2 FQNNGV. V trimming: 1 base; J trimming: 10 bases; junction bases outside the gene matches: 8. CDR3 length: 15 amino acids. The CDR3 region has the DNA TGTGCCAGCAGCTTAGCCCCCAGCCTAGCGGGGGAGCAGTTCTTC. As protein: CASSLAPSLAGEQFF.

V gene TRBV29-1 combines with J gene TRBJ1-2, with 7 nucleotides matching TRBD1. Germline CDR1 SQVTM, CDR2 ANQGSEA. CDR3 length: 13 amino acids. Trimming at V came to 7 bases and at J to 4 bases, leaving 9 bases not matched to a gene. The DNA for the CDR3 is TGCAGCGGCCGACAGGGAAGCGGCTATGGCTACACCTTC. Protein: CSGRQGSGYGYTF. The full variable domain, its missing parts supplied by reference TRBV29-1 and TRBJ1-2, is SAVISQKPSRDICQRGTSLTIQCQVDSQVTMMFWYRQQPGQSLTLIATANQGSEATYESGFVIDKFPISRPNLTFSTLTVSNMSPEDSSIYLCSGRQGSGYGYTFGSGTRLTVV.

The V call is TRBV7-8, the J call TRBJ1-3; tentative D call: TRBD1 (6 bases). CDR3 length equals 16 residues. The V end was cut by 5 bases, the J end by 0 bases, with 14 bases between. Per germline, CDR1 SGHVS and CDR2 FQNEAQ. CDR3 nucleotide sequence: TGTGCCAGCAGCCTCCTCGACAGGAGCTCTGGAAACACCATATATTTT. Amino acid sequence: CASSLLDRSSGNTIYF.

The chain has TRBV12-3 or TRBV12-4 and TRBJ2-1; D unresolved. The CDR3 is made up of 12 amino acids. Trimming cost V 5 bases and J 5 bases, with 7 bases left between them. This CDR3 reads CASSQTHNEQFF. CDR3 coding DNA: TGTGCCAGCAGTCAAACCCACAATGAGCAGTTCTTC.

This sequence joins TRBV9 and TRBJ1-1; D remains ambiguous. This CDR3 is built from 14 residues. The germline CDR1 and CDR2 sequences are SGDLS and YYNGEE. V was clipped by 0 bases and J by 0 bases, with 6 bases between them. The CDR3 spells CASSVEDLNTEAFF. The CDR3 nucleotides are TGTGCCAGCAGCGTAGAAGACCTGAACACTGAAGCTTTCTTT.

This clone was counted once. This chain connects TRBV27 to TRBJ1-2; weak D call: TRBD1 (6 bases). This CDR3 is built from 13 residues. V was cut by 2 bases and J by 8 bases, with 12 bases left in between. The germline CDR1 and CDR2 sequences are MNHEY and SMNVEV (reference sequence). CDR3 sequence (DNA): TGTGCCAGCAGTTTAACGCACGGGGGCGGCTACACCTTC. This codes for CASSLTHGGGYTF.

The V call is TRBV4-1, the J call TRBJ1-4; D is unclear. Trimming pared 2 bases from V and 0 bases from J, leaving 10 bases between. Germline V gene data show CDR1 as MGHRA and CDR2 as YSYEKL. This CDR3 contains 16 residues. CDR3 amino acids: CASSQFSRATNEKLFF. The CDR3 bases are TGCGCCAGCAGCCAATTCTCGAGAGCAACTAATGAAAAACTGTTTTTT.

The CDR3 reads CASSQEVPPRVADTQYF. In DNA form, the CDR3 reads TGCGCCAGCAGCCAAGAGGTTCCTCCCAGGGTAGCAGATACGCAGTATTTT. The chain employs TRBV4-1 and TRBJ2-3, with D maybe TRBD1 (5 bases). Trimming left V 0 bases short and J 4 bases short, with 17 bases between. CDR1 is MGHRA, CDR2 YSYEKL, per germline. This CDR3 spans 17 amino acids.

This clone was recorded only once. The chain is built from TRBV6-4 and TRBJ2-2; D not certain. Germline V gives CDR1 MRHNA, CDR2 SNTAGT. V lost 2 bases and J lost 2, with 9 bases in between. The CDR3 has 15 residues. The DNA for the CDR3 is TGTGCCAGCAGTGACGGGTACACAAACACCGGGGAGCTGTTTTTT. It specifies CASSDGYTNTGELFF.

Only one count was recorded for this clone. This chain uses TRBV5-6 with TRBJ2-1; D may be TRBD1 (5 bases). Germline CDR1 and CDR2: SGHDT and YYEEEE. The length of the CDR3 is 13 residues. The V end lost 1 base, the J end lost 4 bases, and 6 bases lay between the germline ends. CDR3 region: CASSLPGYNEQFF. The CDR3 bases are TGTGCCAGCAGCTTGCCAGGGTACAATGAGCAGTTCTTC.

The chain couples TRBV19 to TRBJ2-3, with TRBD2 matching over 13 bases. Germline V gene lookup returns CDR1 LNHDA and CDR2 SQIVND (reference sequence). This CDR3 has 18 residues. After removal of 6 bases from V and 0 bases from J, the junction contained 9 bases not matched to a gene. The CDR3 protein is CASSGLAGARWSTDTQYF. DNA for the CDR3: TGTGCCAGTAGCGGACTAGCGGGGGCCCGATGGAGCACAGATACGCAGTATTTT.

CDR3 sequence: CASSYISYEQYF. The CDR3 nucleotides read TGTGCCAGCAGCTACATCAGCTACGAGCAGTACTTC. This chain joins TRBV7-9 and TRBJ2-7; D unclear. The CDR3 sequence is 12 residues long. Germline values: CDR1 SEHNR, CDR2 FQNEAQ (reference sequence). V lost 4 bases and J lost 3, with 7 bases in between.

The CDR3 region has the DNA TGTGCCAGTAGTTTCGTCGGTATGAACACTGAAGCTTTCTTT. The encoded protein is CASSFVGMNTEAFF. The chain is built from TRBV19 and TRBJ1-1; D is ambiguous. V gave up 5 bases and J gave up 0 bases, with 10 bases separating them. This CDR3 region has 14 residues. CDR1 and CDR2 (germline): LNHDA, SQIVND (reference sequence).

The chain uses TRBV3-1 (or the pseudogene TRBV3-2) and TRBJ2-7; no clear D gene. V was clipped by 5 bases and J by 0 bases, with 2 bases between them. The germline gives CDR1 LGHDT, CDR2 YNNKEL (reference sequence). The CDR3 spans 11 residues. The CDR3 nucleotides read TGTGCCAGCAGCAGCTCCTACGAGCAGTACTTC. This codes for CASSSSYEQYF.

In its sample, this clone was seen a few times. Written as DNA, the CDR3 is TGCGCCAGCAGCCCTCTAGCGGCCTACGTAAACGAGCAGTACTTC. It encodes CASSPLAAYVNEQYF. The chain carries TRBV4-1 and TRBJ2-7; TRBD2 agrees at 7 bases. The CDR3 has 15 residues. The germline V gene has CDR1 MGHRA and CDR2 YSYEKL. V lost 4 bases to trimming and J lost 5 bases; unmatched junction nucleotides: 11.

J is TRBJ2-7 and V is TRBV6-5, with D perhaps matching TRBD1 (5 bases). Per germline, CDR1 MNHEY and CDR2 SVGAGI. The CDR3 runs 14 residues. V lost 11 bases, J lost 3 bases, and 20 bases lay in between. The CDR3 region has the DNA TGTGCCGGGTCCCCAGGAGCAGGGCGCTACGAGCAGTACTTC. It codes for CAGSPGAGRYEQYF.

The V call is TRBV11-2, the J call TRBJ2-5; 8 bases fit TRBD2. This CDR3 spans 19 amino acids. The germline V gene encodes CDR1 SGHAT and CDR2 FQNNGV. With V trimmed by 1 base and J by 5 bases, 18 bases remained unmatched. The CDR3 protein is CASSLVGGTRISREETQYF. CDR3 coding DNA: TGTGCCAGCAGCTTAGTAGGGGGGACTAGAATTAGTCGGGAGGAGACCCAGTACTTC.

V is TRBV4-1 and J is TRBJ1-5, with a weak D call TRBD1 (6 bases). CDR1 is MGHRA, CDR2 YSYEKL, per germline. CDR3 length equals 16 residues. V was trimmed by 4 bases and J by 5 bases, leaving 18 bases between them. The DNA for the CDR3 is TGCGCCAGCAGCCCAAGGACAATCCCAGGGGATCAGCCCCAGCATTTT. Its protein product is CASSPRTIPGDQPQHF.

The rearrangement links TRBV4-1 to TRBJ2-5; D might be TRBD2 (7 bases). Germline V lookup: CDR1 MGHRA, CDR2 YSYEKL. V dropped 0 bases and J dropped 4 bases, with 9 bases sitting between them. CDR3 length: 14 residues. Here the CDR3 reads CASSQERGRETQYF. For the CDR3, the DNA is TGCGCCAGCAGCCAAGAGCGGGGGCGAGAGACCCAGTACTTC.

V usage is TRBV29-1 and J usage is TRBJ2-1; the match to TRBD2 covers 10 bases. The CDR3 runs to 15 residues. The V gene's germline CDR1 is SQVTM and CDR2 ANQGSEA. The V gene end was trimmed by 3 bases and the J gene end by 8 bases; junction bases not matched to a gene: 10. The CDR3 DNA reads TGCAGCGTTGATGCCGGTAGCGGGAGGTACGATGAGCAGTTCTTC. This encodes CSVDAGSGRYDEQFF.